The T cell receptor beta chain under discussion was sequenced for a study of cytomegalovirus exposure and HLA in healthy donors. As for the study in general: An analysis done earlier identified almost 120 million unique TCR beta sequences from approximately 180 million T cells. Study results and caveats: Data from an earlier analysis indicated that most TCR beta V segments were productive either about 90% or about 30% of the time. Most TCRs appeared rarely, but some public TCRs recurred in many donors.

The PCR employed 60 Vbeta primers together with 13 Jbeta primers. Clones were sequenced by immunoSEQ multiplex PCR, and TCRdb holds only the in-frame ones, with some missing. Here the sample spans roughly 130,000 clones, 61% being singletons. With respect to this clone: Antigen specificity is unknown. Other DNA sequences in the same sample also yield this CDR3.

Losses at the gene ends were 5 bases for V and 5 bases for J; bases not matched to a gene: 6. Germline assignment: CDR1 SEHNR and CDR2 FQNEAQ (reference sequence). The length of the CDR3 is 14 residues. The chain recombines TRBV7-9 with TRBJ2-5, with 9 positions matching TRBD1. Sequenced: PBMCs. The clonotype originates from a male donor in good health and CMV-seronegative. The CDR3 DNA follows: TGTGCCAGCAGCCCTACAGGGGGCGGTGAGACCCAGTACTTC. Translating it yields CASSPTGGGETQYF.